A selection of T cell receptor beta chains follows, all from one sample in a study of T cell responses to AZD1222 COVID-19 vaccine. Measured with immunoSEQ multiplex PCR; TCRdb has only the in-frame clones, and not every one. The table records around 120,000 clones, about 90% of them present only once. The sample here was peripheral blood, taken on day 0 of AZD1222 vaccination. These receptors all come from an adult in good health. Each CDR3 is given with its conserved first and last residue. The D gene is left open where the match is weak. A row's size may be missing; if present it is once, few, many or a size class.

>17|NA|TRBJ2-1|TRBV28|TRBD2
CASSPLGWIAGNNEQFF
TGTGCCAGCAGTCCACTCGGGTGGATAGCGGGCAACAATGAGCAGTTCTTC
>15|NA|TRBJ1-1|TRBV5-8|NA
CASSFAPGITREAFF
TGTGCCAGCAGCTTTGCTCCAGGGATAACTCGTGAAGCTTTCTTT
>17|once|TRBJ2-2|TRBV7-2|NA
CASSISGRGGNTGELFF
TGTGCCAGCAGCATTAGTGGACGGGGAGGAAACACCGGGGAGCTGTTTTTT
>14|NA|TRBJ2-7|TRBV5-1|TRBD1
CASSFDRGYYEQYF
TGCGCCAGCAGCTTTGACAGGGGTTACTACGAGCAGTACTTC
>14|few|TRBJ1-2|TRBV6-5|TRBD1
CASSSQGGAGGYTF
TGTGCCAGCAGCTCCCAAGGGGGCGCGGGTGGCTACACCTTC
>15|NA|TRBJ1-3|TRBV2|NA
CASSERGRTGNTIYF
TGTGCCAGCAGTGAAAGGGGGAGAACTGGAAACACCATATATTTT
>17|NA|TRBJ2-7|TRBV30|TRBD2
CAWSVRGSGLPSYEQYF
TGTGCCTGGAGTGTACGAGGTTCGGGACTACCTTCCTACGAGCAGTACTTC
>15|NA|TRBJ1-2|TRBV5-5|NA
CASSLVLMGDYGYTF
TGTGCCAGCAGCTTGGTCCTAATGGGTGACTATGGCTACACCTTC
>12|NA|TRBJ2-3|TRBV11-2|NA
CASSFYTDTQYF
TGTGCCAGCAGCTTCTACACAGATACGCAGTATTTT
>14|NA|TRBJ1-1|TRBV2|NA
CASSARIPRDGAFF
TGTGCCAGCAGTGCCCGAATCCCTCGGGACGGTGCTTTCTTT
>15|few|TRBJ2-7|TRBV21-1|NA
CASSPGGANLYEQYF
TGTGCCAGCAGCCCGGGGGGAGCAAACCTTTACGAGCAGTACTTC
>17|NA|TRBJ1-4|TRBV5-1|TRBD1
CASSLAGGRTGDEKLFF
TGCGCCAGCAGCTTGGCCGGGGGGAGGACAGGGGATGAAAAACTGTTTTTT
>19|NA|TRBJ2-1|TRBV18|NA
CASSPGPRIRVDSYNEQFF
TGTGCCAGCTCACCGGGCCCCCGAATCAGGGTGGATTCCTACAATGAGCAGTTCTTC
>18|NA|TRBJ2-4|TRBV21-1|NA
CASSRGLAGGTTKNIQYF
TGTGCCAGCAGCCGGGGACTAGCGGGAGGGACTACCAAAAACATTCAGTACTTC
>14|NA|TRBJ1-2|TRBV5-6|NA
CASSLELGWYGYTF
TGTGCCAGCAGCTTGGAGCTGGGGTGGTATGGCTACACCTTC
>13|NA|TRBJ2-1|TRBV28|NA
CASSPPRSGEQFF
TGTGCCAGCAGTCCCCCGCGGTCTGGTGAGCAGTTCTTC
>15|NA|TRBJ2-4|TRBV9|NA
CASSVGGAQGNIQYF
TGTGCCAGCAGCGTAGGGGGGGCCCAGGGAAACATTCAGTACTTC
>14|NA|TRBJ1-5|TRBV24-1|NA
CATSPAGEDQPQHF
TGTGCCACCTCCCCCGCAGGGGAAGACCAGCCCCAGCATTTT
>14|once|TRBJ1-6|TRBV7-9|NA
CASSHVGPRAPLHF
TGTGCCAGCAGCCACGTTGGGCCGAGGGCACCCCTCCACTTT
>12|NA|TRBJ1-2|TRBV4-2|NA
CASSQDAEGYTF
TGTGCCAGCAGCCAAGATGCGGAGGGCTACACCTTC
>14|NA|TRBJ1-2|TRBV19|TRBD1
CASSIGQGNYGYTF
TGTGCCAGTAGTATAGGACAGGGTAACTATGGCTACACCTTC
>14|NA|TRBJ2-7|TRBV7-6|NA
CASSRRTDSYEQYF
TGTGCCAGCAGTCGAAGGACAGATTCCTACGAGCAGTACTTC
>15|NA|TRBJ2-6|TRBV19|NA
CATDRGTSGANVLTF
TGTGCCACTGACCGCGGGACATCTGGGGCCAACGTCCTGACTTTC
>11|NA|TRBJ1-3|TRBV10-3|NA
CAILTVNTIYF
TGTGCCATACTGACAGTAAACACCATATATTTT
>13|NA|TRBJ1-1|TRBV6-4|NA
CASSQERNTEAFF
TGTGCCAGCAGTCAGGAGAGGAACACTGAAGCTTTCTTT
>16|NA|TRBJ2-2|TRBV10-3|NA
CAISGRSLGATGELFF
TGTGCCATCAGTGGACGATCGCTGGGCGCGACCGGGGAGCTGTTTTTT
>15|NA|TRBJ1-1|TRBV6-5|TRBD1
CASSRGQGGSTEAFF
TGTGCCAGCAGTAGGGGACAGGGAGGTTCCACTGAAGCTTTCTTT
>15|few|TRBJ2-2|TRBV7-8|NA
CASRVEILNTGELFF
TGTGCCAGCCGCGTGGAAATTCTAAACACCGGGGAGCTGTTTTTT